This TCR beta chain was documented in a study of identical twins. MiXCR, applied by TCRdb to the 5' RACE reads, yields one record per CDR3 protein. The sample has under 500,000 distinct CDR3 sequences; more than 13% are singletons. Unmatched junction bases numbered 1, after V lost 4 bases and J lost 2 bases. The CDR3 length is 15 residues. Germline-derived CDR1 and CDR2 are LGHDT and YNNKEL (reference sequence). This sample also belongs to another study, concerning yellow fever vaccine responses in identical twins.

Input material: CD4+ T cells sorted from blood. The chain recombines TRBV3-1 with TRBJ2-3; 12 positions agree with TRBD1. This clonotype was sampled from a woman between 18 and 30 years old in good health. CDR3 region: CASSRDRGPTDTQYF. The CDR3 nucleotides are TGTGCCAGCAGCCGGGACAGGGGGCCCACAGATACGCAGTATTTT.